This T cell receptor (beta chain) was recorded in a study of blood T cells in healthy people across ages. The study's findings and limits: TCR beta diversity correlated strongly with naive T cell percentage. Diversity estimates drawn from one million T cells were deemed underestimates. The CMV status of each donor remained undetermined, and this could have confounded shifts in expanded clonotypes.

The germline V gene encodes CDR1 SGHDT and CDR2 YYEEEE. Germline trimming cut 3 bases from V and 2 bases from J; bases unmatched to any gene: 9. The CDR3 loop spans 16 amino acids. As concerns this clonotype: Its specificity is unknown.

For the second PCR, which ran for roughly 6 to 11 cycles, a sample-barcoded 5' primer and a J-beta primer mix were used. TCRdb recomputed calls from the 5' RACE reads with MiXCR, one row per CDR3 protein. The sample shows 580,000 or so distinct CDR3 sequences, about 45% of them seen only once. This clonotype was sampled from an elderly man in good health. V and J are TRBV5-6 and TRBJ2-3; 7 nucleotides line up with TRBD2. Sequenced: blood. CDR3 sequence (DNA): TGTGCCAGCAGCTCCAGCGGGGCCGCGTACACAGATACGCAGTATTTT. Amino acids: CASSSSGAAYTDTQYF.